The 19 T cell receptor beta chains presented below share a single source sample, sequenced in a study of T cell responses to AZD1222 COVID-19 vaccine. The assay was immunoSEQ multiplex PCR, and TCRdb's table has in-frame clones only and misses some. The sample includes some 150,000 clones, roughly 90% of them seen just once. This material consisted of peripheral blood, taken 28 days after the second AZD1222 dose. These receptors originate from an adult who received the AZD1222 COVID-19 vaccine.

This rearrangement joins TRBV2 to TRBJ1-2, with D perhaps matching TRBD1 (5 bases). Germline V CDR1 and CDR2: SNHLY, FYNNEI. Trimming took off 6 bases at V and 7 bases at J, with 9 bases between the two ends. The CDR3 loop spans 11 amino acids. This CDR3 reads CASSLGGGYTF. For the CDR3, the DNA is TGTGCCAGCAGCCTCGGGGGTGGCTACACCTTC.

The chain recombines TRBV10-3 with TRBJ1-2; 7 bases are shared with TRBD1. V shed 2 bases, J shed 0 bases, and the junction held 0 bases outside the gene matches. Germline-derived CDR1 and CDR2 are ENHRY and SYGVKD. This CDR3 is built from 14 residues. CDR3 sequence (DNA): TGTGCCATCAGTGAGGGACAGGCTAACTATGGCTACACCTTC. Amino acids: CAISEGQANYGYTF.

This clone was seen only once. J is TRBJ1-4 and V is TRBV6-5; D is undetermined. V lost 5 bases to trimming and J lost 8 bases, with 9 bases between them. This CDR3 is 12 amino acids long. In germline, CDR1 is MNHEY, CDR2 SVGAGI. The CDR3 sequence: CASSNAGEKLFF. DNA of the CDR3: TGTGCCAGCAGTAATGCGGGAGAAAAACTGTTTTTT.

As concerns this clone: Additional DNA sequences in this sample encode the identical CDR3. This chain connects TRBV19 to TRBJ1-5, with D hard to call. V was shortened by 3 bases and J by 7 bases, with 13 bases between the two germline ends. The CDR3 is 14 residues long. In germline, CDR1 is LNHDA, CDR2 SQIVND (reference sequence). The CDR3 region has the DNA TGTGCCAGTAGTATGGGCGGGGAGGGCCAGCCCCAGCATTTT. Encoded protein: CASSMGGEGQPQHF.

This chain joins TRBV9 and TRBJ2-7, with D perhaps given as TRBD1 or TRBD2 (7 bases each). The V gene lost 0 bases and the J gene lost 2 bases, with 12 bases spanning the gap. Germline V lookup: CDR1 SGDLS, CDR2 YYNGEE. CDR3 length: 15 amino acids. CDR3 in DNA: TGTGCCAGCAGCGTAGCAGGGGGGGGACCCTACGAGCAGTACTTC. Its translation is CASSVAGGGPYEQYF.

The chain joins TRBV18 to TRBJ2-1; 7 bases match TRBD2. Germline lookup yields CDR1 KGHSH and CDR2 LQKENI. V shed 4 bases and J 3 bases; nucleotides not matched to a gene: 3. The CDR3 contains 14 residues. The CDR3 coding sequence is TGTGCCAGCTCACTCGCTAGCGGCTACAATGAGCAGTTCTTC. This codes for CASSLASGYNEQFF.

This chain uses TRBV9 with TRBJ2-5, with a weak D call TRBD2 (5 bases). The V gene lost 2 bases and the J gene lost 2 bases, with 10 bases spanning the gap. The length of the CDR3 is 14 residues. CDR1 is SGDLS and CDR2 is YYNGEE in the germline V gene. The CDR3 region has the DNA TGTGCCAGCAGCGTGGGCCGGGGACAAGAGACCCAGTACTTC. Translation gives CASSVGRGQETQYF.

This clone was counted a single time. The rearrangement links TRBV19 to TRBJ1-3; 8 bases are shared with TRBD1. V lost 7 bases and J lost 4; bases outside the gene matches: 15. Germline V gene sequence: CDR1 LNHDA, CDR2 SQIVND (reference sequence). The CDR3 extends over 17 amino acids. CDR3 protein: CASTPTRGTGGGNTIYF. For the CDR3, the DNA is TGTGCCAGTACCCCAACCCGAGGAACAGGGGGAGGAAACACCATATATTTT.

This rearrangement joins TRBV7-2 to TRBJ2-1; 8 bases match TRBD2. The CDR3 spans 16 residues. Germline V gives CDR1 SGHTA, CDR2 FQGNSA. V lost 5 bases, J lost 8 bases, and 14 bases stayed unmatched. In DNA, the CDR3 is TGTGCCAGCAGCATCTATAGCGGGATGCTACAGTATGAGCAGTTCTTC. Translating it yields CASSIYSGMLQYEQFF. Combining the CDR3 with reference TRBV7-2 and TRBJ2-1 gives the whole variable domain GAGVSQSPSNKVTEKGKDVELRCDPISGHTALYWYRQSLGQGLEFLIYFQGNSAPDKSGLPSDRFSAERTGGSVSTLTIQRTQQEDSAVYLCASSIYSGMLQYEQFFGPGTRLTVL.

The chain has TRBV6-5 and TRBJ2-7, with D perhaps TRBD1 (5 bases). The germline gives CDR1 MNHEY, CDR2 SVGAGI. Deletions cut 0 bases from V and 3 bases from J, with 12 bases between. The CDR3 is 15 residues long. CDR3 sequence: CASSYSSGYSYEQYF. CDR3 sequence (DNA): TGTGCCAGCAGTTACTCGTCAGGGTACAGCTACGAGCAGTACTTC.

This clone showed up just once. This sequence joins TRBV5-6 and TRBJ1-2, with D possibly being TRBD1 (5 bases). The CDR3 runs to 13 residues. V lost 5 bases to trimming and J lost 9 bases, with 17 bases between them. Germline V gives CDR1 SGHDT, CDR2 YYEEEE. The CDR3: CASRPNTEGSYTF. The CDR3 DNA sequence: TGTGCCAGCAGGCCCAATACGGAGGGGAGCTACACCTTC. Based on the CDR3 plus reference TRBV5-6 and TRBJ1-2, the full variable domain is DAGVTQSPTHLIKTRGQQVTLRCSPKSGHDTVSWYQQALGQGPQFIFQYYEEEERQRGNFPDRFSGHQFPNYSSELNVNALLLGDSALYLCASRPNTEGSYTFGSGTRLTVV.

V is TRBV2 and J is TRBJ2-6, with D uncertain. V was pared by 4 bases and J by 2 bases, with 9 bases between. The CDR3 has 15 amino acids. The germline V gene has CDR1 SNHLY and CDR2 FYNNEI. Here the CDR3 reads CASSAWSAGANVLTF. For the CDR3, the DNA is TGTGCCAGCAGTGCGTGGTCGGCTGGGGCCAACGTCCTGACTTTC.

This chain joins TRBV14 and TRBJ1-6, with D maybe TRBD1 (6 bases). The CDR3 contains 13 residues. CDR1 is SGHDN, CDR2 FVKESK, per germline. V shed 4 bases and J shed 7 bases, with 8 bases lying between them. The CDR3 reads CASSRTVNSPLHF. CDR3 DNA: TGTGCCAGCAGCCGGACAGTGAATTCACCCCTCCACTTT.

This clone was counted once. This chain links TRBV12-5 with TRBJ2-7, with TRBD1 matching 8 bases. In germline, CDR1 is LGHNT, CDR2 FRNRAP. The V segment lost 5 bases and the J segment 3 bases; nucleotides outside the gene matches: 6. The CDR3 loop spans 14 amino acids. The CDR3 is CASGPRTGYYEQYF. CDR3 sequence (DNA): TGTGCTAGTGGTCCGAGGACAGGGTACTACGAGCAGTACTTC.

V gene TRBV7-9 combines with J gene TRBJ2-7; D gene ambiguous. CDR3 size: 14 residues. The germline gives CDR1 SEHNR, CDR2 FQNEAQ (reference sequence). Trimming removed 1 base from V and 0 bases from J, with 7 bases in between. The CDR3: CASSLELTSYEQYF. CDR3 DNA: TGTGCCAGCAGCTTAGAACTAACCTCCTACGAGCAGTACTTC.

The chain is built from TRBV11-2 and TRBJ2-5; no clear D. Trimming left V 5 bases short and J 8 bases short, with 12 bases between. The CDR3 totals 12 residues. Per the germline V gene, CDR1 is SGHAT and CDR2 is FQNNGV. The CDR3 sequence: CASSASRITQYF. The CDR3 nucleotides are TGTGCCAGCAGCGCCAGTAGAATAACCCAGTACTTC.

The CDR3 DNA is TGTGCCAGCAGTTTATCGGGGGGAGTGGCCTACGAGCAGTACTTC. Protein sequence: CASSLSGGVAYEQYF. V is TRBV27 and J is TRBJ2-7; possibly TRBD2 for D (6 bases). This CDR3 is built from 15 residues. Germline CDR1 and CDR2: MNHEY and SMNVEV (reference sequence). Trimming removed 0 bases from V and 2 bases from J, with 11 bases in between.

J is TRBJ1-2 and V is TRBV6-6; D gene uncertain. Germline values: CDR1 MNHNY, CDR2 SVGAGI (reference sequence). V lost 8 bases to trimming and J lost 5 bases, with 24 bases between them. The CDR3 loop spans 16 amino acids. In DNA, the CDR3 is TGTGCCAGCCGAGACGATACGACCAATGGTCCTTATGGCTACACCTTC. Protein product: CASRDDTTNGPYGYTF.

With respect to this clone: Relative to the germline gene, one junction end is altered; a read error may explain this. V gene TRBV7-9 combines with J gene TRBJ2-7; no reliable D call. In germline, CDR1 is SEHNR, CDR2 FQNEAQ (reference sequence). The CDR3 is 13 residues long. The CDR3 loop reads CASTLTSSYEQYF. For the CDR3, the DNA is TGTGCCAGCACCTTAACGAGCTCCTACGAGCAGTACTTC.